This paragraph reports one TCR beta chain. Its antigen is not identified. In TCRdb, the RACE reads were re-called with MiXCR into one record per CDR3 protein. The data show roughly 110,000 distinct CDR3 sequences, around 10% seen once. The length of the CDR3 is 14 residues. Germline trimming cut 4 bases from V and 4 bases from J; bases unmatched to any gene: 5. CDR1 is MGHRA and CDR2 is YSYEKL in the germline V gene. This entry is derived from a study of human T cells and chemical hapten exposure. At the level of the study: The scalp of each patient received a weekly diphenylcyclopropenone dose for the full roughly 25-week study. Notes on the study in general: It should be noted that donors had alopecia, so their immune response may differ from healthy people's.

Time point given: pre-sensitization, week 0. The treatment: therapeutic diphenylcyclopropenone sensitization with weekly scalp DPC. Each patch test followed a blood draw. The starting material was whole blood, obtained in connection with sensitization to the hapten diphenylcyclopropenone (DPC). The clonotype comes from a woman aged 45-65 years with alopecia areata. Some clones in this sample may be carry-over from other donors' samples. This chain links TRBV4-1 with TRBJ2-3; TRBD1 aligns across 7 bases. DNA for the CDR3: TGCGCCAGCAGCCGAACAGGGGTCGCAGATACGCAGTATTTT. Translated, it gives CASSRTGVADTQYF.